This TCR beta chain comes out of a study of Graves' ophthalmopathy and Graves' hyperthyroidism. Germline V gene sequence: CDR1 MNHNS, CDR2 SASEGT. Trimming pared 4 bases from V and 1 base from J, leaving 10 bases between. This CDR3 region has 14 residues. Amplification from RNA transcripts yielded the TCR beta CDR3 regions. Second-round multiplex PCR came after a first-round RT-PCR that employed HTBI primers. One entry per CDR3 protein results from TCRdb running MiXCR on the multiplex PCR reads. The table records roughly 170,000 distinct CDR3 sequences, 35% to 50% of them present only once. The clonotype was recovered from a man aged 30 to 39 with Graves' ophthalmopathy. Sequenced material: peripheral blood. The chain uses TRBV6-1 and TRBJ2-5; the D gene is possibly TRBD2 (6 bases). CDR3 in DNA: TGTGCCAGCAGTGCGGGGGTACTCCAAGAGACCCAGTACTTC. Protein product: CASSAGVLQETQYF.